Listed here are 18 T cell receptor beta chains from one sample, sequenced in a study of blood T cell repertoires in COVID-19. Clones were read by immunoSEQ multiplex PCR, and TCRdb kept only the in-frame ones, dropping some. The sample has 35,000 to 50,000 clones, approximately 90% seen once. The sample taken for sequencing was peripheral blood. The receptors here all came from a human donor in a cohort sampled during active COVID-19.

The chain carries TRBV12-3 or TRBV12-4 and TRBJ1-5; D is unresolved. The CDR3 length is 13 residues. V dropped 5 bases and J dropped 8 bases, with 13 bases sitting between them. CDR3 region: CASSRPVGEPQHF. CDR3 coding DNA: TGTGCCAGCAGTCGACCGGTCGGGGAGCCCCAGCATTTT.

The chain has TRBV18 and TRBJ2-7; TRBD1 matches 7 bases. Germline CDR1 is KGHSH and CDR2 is LQKENI. V lost 6 bases to trimming and J lost 2 bases; unmatched junction nucleotides: 7. CDR3 length: 14 residues. CDR3 amino acids: CASSLQGPPYEQYF. The CDR3 DNA sequence: TGTGCCAGCTCCCTACAGGGGCCGCCCTACGAGCAGTACTTC.

J is TRBJ2-7 and V is TRBV18, with D tentatively TRBD1 (6 bases). Germline CDR1 and CDR2: KGHSH and LQKENI. The V end lost 6 bases, the J end lost 6 bases, and 21 bases lay between the germline ends. The CDR3 runs to 15 residues. The CDR3 sequence is CASSIRDTPLGEQYF. The CDR3 bases are TGTGCCAGCTCGATCCGGGACACTCCCTTAGGCGAGCAGTACTTC. Together with reference TRBV18 and TRBJ2-7, the CDR3 gives the full variable domain: NAGVMQNPRHLVRRRGQEARLRCSPMKGHSHVYWYRQLPEEGLKFMVYLQKENIIDESGMPKERFSAEFPKEGPSILRIQQVVRGDSAAYFCASSIRDTPLGEQYFGPGTRLTVT.

The rearrangement uses TRBV18 and TRBJ1-6, with 8 bases aligning to TRBD1. CDR1 is KGHSH and CDR2 is LQKENI in the germline V gene. The V segment lost 2 bases and the J segment 5 bases; nucleotides outside the gene matches: 2. This CDR3 is 15 amino acids long. The CDR3 here is CASSPGQGDNSPLHF. As DNA, the CDR3 is TGTGCCAGCTCACCAGGACAGGGCGATAATTCACCCCTCCACTTT.

This clone has just one count. V and J are TRBV25-1 and TRBJ1-2, with D perhaps TRBD1 (6 bases). This CDR3 is built from 15 residues. Trimming left V 3 bases short and J 0 bases short, with 11 bases between. Looked up from germline, CDR1 is MGHDK and CDR2 is SYGVNS. CDR3 nucleotide sequence: TGTGCCAGCAGTGATTCAGGGGACGCTAACTATGGCTACACCTTC. Translated, it gives CASSDSGDANYGYTF.

The V call is TRBV30, the J call TRBJ1-4, with 8 bases identical to TRBD1. Germline lookup yields CDR1 GTSNPN and CDR2 SVGIG (reference sequence). Trimming cost V 2 bases and J 3 bases; bases outside gene matches: 2. There are 14 residues in the CDR3. The CDR3 DNA reads TGTGCCTGGAGTTCAGGGGGCTCTAATGAAAAACTGTTTTTT. Translation: CAWSSGGSNEKLFF. Based on the CDR3 plus reference TRBV30 and TRBJ1-4, the full variable domain is SQTIHQWPATLVQPVGSPLSLECTVEGTSNPNLYWYRQAAGRGLQLLFYSVGIGQISSEVPQNLSASRPQDRQFILSSKKLLLSDSGFYLCAWSSGGSNEKLFFGSGTQLSVL.

The chain uses TRBV12-3 or TRBV12-4 and TRBJ2-7; TRBD1 is a possible D gene (5 bases). The CDR3 is 13 residues long. Trimming took off 3 bases at V and 5 bases at J, with 11 bases between the two ends. The CDR3 loop is CASSFSQGNEQYF. The CDR3 nucleotides read TGTGCCAGCAGTTTTTCCCAGGGCAACGAGCAGTACTTC.

The chain carries TRBV7-8 and TRBJ2-5, with D possibly TRBD1 on 5 matching bases. Germline V gene data show CDR1 as SGHVS and CDR2 as FQNEAQ. Trimming took off 1 base at V and 5 bases at J, with 8 bases between the two ends. CDR3 size: 13 residues. CDR3 bases: TGTGCCAGCAGCTTAGTGGGGCGGGAGACCCAGTACTTC. This codes for CASSLVGRETQYF.

This chain links TRBV6-5 with TRBJ2-1, with 7 bases aligning to TRBD1. Trimming at V came to 4 bases and at J to 16 bases, leaving 7 bases not matched to a gene. Germline values: CDR1 MNHEY, CDR2 SVGAGI. The CDR3 has 11 amino acids. CDR3 loop: CASSSGQIRFF. The CDR3 bases are TGTGCCAGCAGTTCGGGACAGATCCGCTTCTTC.

The chain has TRBV2 and TRBJ2-7, with 8 bases lining up with TRBD2. The length of the CDR3 is 14 residues. Trimming at V came to 10 bases and at J to 6 bases, leaving 14 bases not matched to a gene. Germline lookup yields CDR1 SNHLY and CDR2 FYNNEI. The CDR3 sequence: CATTRSGGLLEQYF. The CDR3 nucleotides are TGTGCCACCACAAGGAGCGGGGGACTCCTCGAGCAGTACTTC.

The chain combines TRBV6-5 with TRBJ2-3, with a possible D match to TRBD1 (5 bases). The CDR3 has 15 residues. Germline V gene sequence: CDR1 MNHEY, CDR2 SVGAGI. Between the trimmed V and J ends, which lost 2 bases and 3 bases, there was a span of 12 bases. The CDR3: CASSYDWGYTDTQYF. In DNA, the CDR3 is TGTGCCAGCAGTTACGATTGGGGCTATACAGATACGCAGTATTTT.

The chain couples TRBV30 to TRBJ1-2; 10 bases are shared with TRBD1. Trimming at V came to 0 bases and at J to 2 bases, leaving 12 bases not matched to a gene. The germline CDR1 and CDR2 sequences are GTSNPN and SVGIG (reference sequence). The CDR3 length is 18 residues. The CDR3: CAWSVRPGDRGANYGYTF. CDR3 DNA: TGTGCCTGGAGTGTACGTCCCGGGGACAGGGGCGCAAACTATGGCTACACCTTC.

The chain recombines TRBV11-3 with TRBJ2-3; TRBD2 matches at 7 bases. V shed 5 bases and J 4 bases; nucleotides not matched to a gene: 15. CDR3 length: 17 amino acids. The germline V gene has CDR1 SGHNT and CDR2 YENEEA. The CDR3 protein is CASSPRSSGGVSDTQYF. In DNA form, the CDR3 reads TGTGCCAGCAGCCCCCGCTCGTCGGGGGGAGTTTCAGATACGCAGTATTTT.

This chain joins TRBV4-2 and TRBJ2-1; 8 bases are shared with TRBD2. This CDR3 comprises 16 residues. The V gene's germline CDR1 is LGHNA and CDR2 YNFKEQ. V dropped 4 bases and J dropped 6; count of bases not matched to a gene: 11. The CDR3 DNA sequence: TGTGCCAGCAGCCCCACTCGGGGGGGGCCTGCCAATGAGCAGTTCTTC. Protein sequence: CASSPTRGGPANEQFF.

The chain is built from TRBV19 and TRBJ1-3; D might be TRBD1 (5 bases). Germline V CDR1 and CDR2: LNHDA, SQIVND (reference sequence). Trimming cost V 5 bases and J 1 base, with 9 bases left between them. This CDR3 comprises 14 residues. The CDR3 nucleotides read TGTGCCAGTAGTCCCCAGGGTTCTGGAAACACCATATATTTT. Its translation is CASSPQGSGNTIYF.

The CDR3: CATEGTGSVGAFF. The CDR3 DNA reads TGTGCCACGGAGGGCACGGGTTCCGTTGGGGCTTTCTTT. The chain links TRBV5-8 to TRBJ1-1; D gene ambiguous. CDR1 is SGHTS, CDR2 YDEGEE, per germline. Trimming took off 9 bases at V and 11 bases at J, with 23 bases between the two ends. The CDR3 covers 13 residues.

Turning to this clone: The same CDR3 can be traced to other DNA sequences in this sample. J is TRBJ2-2 and V is TRBV11-2; 11 bases map to TRBD2. Per the germline V gene, CDR1 is SGHAT and CDR2 is FQNNGV. This CDR3 region has 19 residues. The trim removed 1 base at V and 2 bases at J, leaving 9 bases unmatched. The chain's CDR3 is CASSLAGLAGGRNTGELFF. The CDR3 region has the DNA TGTGCCAGCAGCTTAGCGGGTCTAGCGGGGGGACGAAACACCGGGGAGCTGTTTTTT.

This chain connects TRBV2 to TRBJ2-7; possible D gene TRBD2, 6 bases. Germline lookup yields CDR1 SNHLY and CDR2 FYNNEI. The CDR3 is made up of 14 amino acids. Trimming pared 4 bases from V and 4 bases from J, leaving 14 bases between. Here the CDR3 reads CASSGAGRSYEQYF. In DNA, the CDR3 is TGTGCCAGCAGTGGGGCGGGGCGAAGTTACGAGCAGTACTTC.